These T cell receptor beta chains were read from a single sample in a study of blood T cell repertoires in COVID-19. Sequenced by immunoSEQ multiplex PCR; TCRdb stores in-frame clones only, minus some. Of 100,000 to 150,000 clones in the sample, 70% to 90% were seen once. The sequencing sample was made of peripheral blood. The receptors were gathered from a woman aged 55-70 years with acute or convalescent COVID-19. Each CDR3 is given with its conserved first and last residue. Each record gives: J gene, D gene, CDR3 length, clone size, V gene, CDR3 DNA, CDR3 protein. D genes are given only for firm matches. A clone size is listed for some rows: how often the clone was seen (once, few, many), or a class if it is expanded.

J gene: TRBJ2-1
D gene: TRBD1
CDR3 length: 15
clone size: NA
V gene: TRBV19
CDR3 DNA: TGTGCCAGTACCAAGACAGGGACCCCCTACAATGAGCAGTTCTTC
CDR3 protein: CASTKTGTPYNEQFF

J gene: TRBJ1-1
D gene: TRBD1
CDR3 length: 15
clone size: NA
V gene: TRBV19
CDR3 DNA: TGTGCCAGTACCCATGACAGGGGGGCTTACACTGAAGCTTTCTTT
CDR3 protein: CASTHDRGAYTEAFF

J gene: TRBJ1-4
D gene: TRBD1
CDR3 length: 14
clone size: once
V gene: TRBV6-5
CDR3 DNA: TGTGCCAGCAGCCAAGGGGGCTGGAGCGAAAAACTGTTTTTT
CDR3 protein: CASSQGGWSEKLFF

J gene: TRBJ2-5
D gene: NA
CDR3 length: 16
clone size: NA
V gene: TRBV7-9
CDR3 DNA: TGTGCCAGCAGCCGTGGGTCAGGGGTCCGCCAAGAGACCCAGTACTTC
CDR3 protein: CASSRGSGVRQETQYF

J gene: TRBJ2-2
D gene: TRBD1
CDR3 length: 15
clone size: few
V gene: TRBV5-1
CDR3 DNA: TGCGCCAGCAGAGGGACAGAGCTTAGCACCGGGGAGCTGTTTTTT
CDR3 protein: CASRGTELSTGELFF

J gene: TRBJ2-5
D gene: TRBD1
CDR3 length: 14
clone size: NA
V gene: TRBV5-1
CDR3 DNA: TGCGCCAGCAGCCCGGGGACAGTCCAAGAGACCCAGTACTTC
CDR3 protein: CASSPGTVQETQYF

J gene: TRBJ1-2
D gene: NA
CDR3 length: 13
clone size: NA
V gene: TRBV19
CDR3 DNA: TGTGCCAGTAGGGAACAGCAATTCTATGGCTACACCTTC
CDR3 protein: CASREQQFYGYTF

J gene: TRBJ2-5
D gene: NA
CDR3 length: 13
clone size: NA
V gene: TRBV20-1
CDR3 DNA: TGCAGTGCTAGTAAGCGGCAGCTTGAGACCCAGTACTTC
CDR3 protein: CSASKRQLETQYF

J gene: TRBJ1-5
D gene: TRBD1
CDR3 length: 16
clone size: NA
V gene: TRBV20-1
CDR3 DNA: TGCAGTGCTAGTGGTGTGACGGGACAGAGCAATCAGCCCCAGCATTTT
CDR3 protein: CSASGVTGQSNQPQHF

J gene: TRBJ1-1
D gene: TRBD1
CDR3 length: 13
clone size: few
V gene: TRBV29-1
CDR3 DNA: TGCAGCGCCAAATGGGGACAGGGCGCTGAAGCTTTCTTT
CDR3 protein: CSAKWGQGAEAFF

J gene: TRBJ1-4
D gene: TRBD1
CDR3 length: 13
clone size: NA
V gene: TRBV10-3
CDR3 DNA: TGTGCCATCAGGGGACAGGACCCTGAAAAACTGTTTTTT
CDR3 protein: CAIRGQDPEKLFF

J gene: TRBJ1-1
D gene: NA
CDR3 length: 13
clone size: NA
V gene: TRBV5-1
CDR3 DNA: TGCGCCAGCAGCTACGGGGGGACAATTGAAGCTTTCTTT
CDR3 protein: CASSYGGTIEAFF

J gene: TRBJ1-4
D gene: NA
CDR3 length: 14
clone size: once
V gene: TRBV20-1
CDR3 DNA: TGCAGTGCTAGTACAGATGCAACTAATGAAAAACTGTTTTTT
CDR3 protein: CSASTDATNEKLFF

J gene: TRBJ1-2
D gene: NA
CDR3 length: 16
clone size: NA
V gene: TRBV6-2/TRBV6-3
CDR3 DNA: TGTGCCAGCAGCCCCGTCCGAGGACGGGGATTACATGGCTACACCTTC
CDR3 protein: CASSPVRGRGLHGYTF

J gene: TRBJ1-1
D gene: NA
CDR3 length: 13
clone size: NA
V gene: TRBV6-5
CDR3 DNA: TGTGCCACCCGCAAGGGAGCGAACACTGAAGCTTTCTTT
CDR3 protein: CATRKGANTEAFF

J gene: TRBJ1-4
D gene: NA
CDR3 length: 18
clone size: NA
V gene: TRBV7-6
CDR3 DNA: TGTGCCAGCAGCCTACTACCTCTTTTCACACGGGGGAATGAAAAACTGTTTTTT
CDR3 protein: CASSLLPLFTRGNEKLFF